The T cell receptor beta chain described here comes from a study of T cell responses to AZD1222 COVID-19 vaccine. TCRdb keeps only in-frame clones here, not all; method: immunoSEQ multiplex PCR. Of fewer than 70,000 clones in the sample, 75% to 90% were seen once. The CDR3 is 15 residues long, ends included. About this clone: No DNA is shown, since the ends of the CDR3 on it are uncertain; the CDR3 is the one TCRdb lists.

The V and J genes are TRBV21-1 and TRBJ1-3. TRBV21-1 represents a pseudogene. The source was peripheral blood, collected 28 days after the second AZD1222 dose. The receptor's source is an adult who received the AZD1222 COVID-19 vaccine. The CDR3 loop is CASSKEWGFGNTIYF.